One sample yielded the 12 T cell receptor beta chains listed below, sequenced in a study of cytomegalovirus exposure and HLA in healthy donors. With 60 Vbeta and 13 Jbeta primers, the PCR was carried out. Clones were read by immunoSEQ multiplex PCR, and TCRdb kept only the in-frame ones, dropping some. Among around 130,000 clones listed, 75% to 85% were seen once. Sequenced: PBMCs. The source of these receptors is a woman in her thirties or forties in good health and CMV-seropositive.

V usage is TRBV28 and J usage is TRBJ2-7, with D unclear. CDR3 size: 12 residues. The germline V gene encodes CDR1 MDHEN and CDR2 SYDVKM. The V gene lost 2 bases and the J gene lost 3 bases, with 5 bases spanning the gap. The CDR3 loop is CASSLEYYEQYF. The CDR3, as DNA: TGTGCCAGCAGTTTAGAGTACTACGAGCAGTACTTC.

J is TRBJ2-2 and V is TRBV5-1, with no clear D. V lost 0 bases to trimming and J lost 1 base, with 4 bases between them. Germline CDR1 reads SGHRS; CDR2 reads YFSETQ. The CDR3 loop spans 14 amino acids. The CDR3 bases are TGCGCCAGCAGCTTGGCCTTGAACACCGGGGAGCTGTTTTTT. Amino acids: CASSLALNTGELFF.

This clone was recorded a few times. V gene TRBV21-1 combines with J gene TRBJ2-4; no DNA check was done on the table's D call, TRBD1. TRBV21-1 is labeled a pseudogene. The CDR3 is 16 amino acids. The CDR3 sequence: CASHPRSGGPKNIQYF. In nucleotides, the CDR3 is TGTGCCAGCCACCCCAGGTCAGGGGGCCCCAAAAACATTCAGTACTTC.

The chain couples TRBV4-3 to TRBJ2-1, with D perhaps TRBD2 (6 bases). The CDR3 is 16 residues long. With 0 bases removed from V and 6 bases from J, the gap between germline ends came to 15 bases. In germline, CDR1 is LGHNA, CDR2 YSLEER. DNA for the CDR3: TGCGCCAGCAGCCAAGATTGGTCGGGAGTAGGCAATGAGCAGTTCTTC. Translating gives CASSQDWSGVGNEQFF.

The V call is TRBV5-1, the J call TRBJ2-7, with TRBD1 matching over 8 bases. V shed 5 bases and J 0 bases; nucleotides not matched to a gene: 4. Per germline, CDR1 SGHRS and CDR2 YFSETQ. The CDR3 is made up of 14 amino acids. The CDR3 reads CASRDGQGSYEQYF. CDR3 in DNA: TGCGCCAGCAGGGACGGACAGGGCTCCTACGAGCAGTACTTC.

J is TRBJ1-3 and V is TRBV9, with TRBD1 matching 7 bases. Germline-derived CDR1 and CDR2 are SGDLS and YYNGEE. With V trimmed by 0 bases and J by 7 bases, 10 bases remained unmatched. There are 16 residues in the CDR3. CDR3 DNA: TGTGCCAGCAGCGTAGACCCCGACAGGGAGGTGAACACCATATATTTT. It is translated as CASSVDPDREVNTIYF.

The V gene is TRBV9, the J gene TRBJ2-1; a possible D gene is TRBD2 (6 bases). V was trimmed by 0 bases and J by 11 bases, leaving 12 bases between them. The germline CDR1 and CDR2 sequences are SGDLS and YYNGEE. There are 13 residues in the CDR3. In DNA form, the CDR3 reads TGTGCCAGCAGCGTAGAGGAGGGCTCGCAGCAGTTCTTC. As protein: CASSVEEGSQQFF.

This chain links TRBV19 with TRBJ1-2; 7 bases line up with TRBD1. CDR3 length: 13 residues. CDR1 is LNHDA, CDR2 SQIVND, per germline (reference sequence). V gave up 7 bases and J gave up 8 bases; unmatched junction bases: 10. DNA of the CDR3: TGTGCCAGTACCCTAGACAGGGTAGGCGGCTACACCTTC. Protein sequence: CASTLDRVGGYTF.

The chain recombines TRBV6-1 with TRBJ1-4; D is perhaps TRBD1 (5 bases). V was trimmed by 6 bases and J by 4 bases, leaving 15 bases between them. This CDR3 region has 15 residues. Germline V gene sequence: CDR1 MNHNS, CDR2 SASEGT. In DNA form, the CDR3 reads TGTGCCAGCAGGGTAGACAGTAATTTTAATGAAAAACTGTTTTTT. Protein product: CASRVDSNFNEKLFF.

The chain couples TRBV29-1 to TRBJ2-1, with D possibly being TRBD2 (7 bases). CDR3 size: 14 residues. From germline, CDR1 is SQVTM and CDR2 ANQGSEA. The V end lost 7 bases, the J end lost 5 bases, and 18 bases lay between the germline ends. CDR3 coding DNA: TGCAGCGGGGTGCTAGGGGGGGCCAACAATGAGCAGTTCTTC. Translation: CSGVLGGANNEQFF.

J is TRBJ1-1 and V is TRBV28; possible D gene TRBD1, 6 bases. There are 12 residues in the CDR3. Looked up from germline, CDR1 is MDHEN and CDR2 is SYDVKM. Trimming left V 5 bases short and J 4 bases short, with 8 bases between. CDR3 nucleotide sequence: TGTGCCAGCAGTCTCAGGGGCACTGAAGCTTTCTTT. Translated, it gives CASSLRGTEAFF.

This sequence joins TRBV6-1 and TRBJ2-5, with 10 nucleotides matching TRBD2. The CDR3 covers 15 residues. V dropped 5 bases and J dropped 5; count of bases not matched to a gene: 8. Per germline, CDR1 MNHNS and CDR2 SASEGT. This CDR3 reads CASSIAGGKRETQYF. CDR3 nucleotide sequence: TGTGCCAGCAGTATAGCGGGGGGCAAGAGGGAGACCCAGTACTTC.